The 18 T cell receptor beta chains below were found in one sample sequenced in a study of PD-1 blockade in classical Hodgkin lymphoma. Every patient experienced relapse after autologous stem cell transplantation, and brentuximab vedotin exposure varied. Using immunoSEQ multiplex PCR, the repertoire was profiled, and TCRdb retains in-frame clones only, with some absent. The data show 70,000 to 85,000 clones, with roughly 91% seen just once and more than 6.5% held by the top ten. This sample comprised peripheral blood mononuclear cells (PBMCs), obtained at baseline. The receptors originated from a human donor with classical Hodgkin lymphoma.

The rearrangement joins TRBV9 to TRBJ2-3, with D unclear. The CDR3 length is 11 residues. With 3 bases removed from V and 5 bases from J, the gap between germline ends came to 4 bases. Per the germline V gene, CDR1 is SGDLS and CDR2 is YYNGEE. CDR3 nucleotide sequence: TGTGCCAGCAGCGAAGGAGATACGCAGTATTTT. It yields the protein CASSEGDTQYF.

This clone was detected only once. V usage is TRBV27 and J usage is TRBJ2-7; TRBD2 agrees at 15 bases. CDR1 is MNHEY and CDR2 is SMNVEV in the germline V gene (reference sequence). CDR3 length equals 16 residues. V was clipped by 4 bases and J by 3 bases; unmatched bases: 4. The chain's CDR3 is CASSYGTSGGLYEQYF. CDR3 DNA sequence: TGTGCCAGCAGTTACGGGACTAGCGGGGGGCTCTACGAGCAGTACTTC.

The J gene is TRBJ2-3, the V gene TRBV4-3; perhaps D is TRBD1 or TRBD2 (5 bases each). Trimming took 4 bases from V and 3 from J, leaving 17 bases between them. Germline V gene sequence: CDR1 LGHNA, CDR2 YSLEER. This CDR3 spans 16 amino acids. This CDR3 reads CASSPSQGRATDTQYF. CDR3 DNA: TGCGCCAGCAGCCCTAGCCAGGGCAGGGCAACAGATACGCAGTATTTT.

The chain has TRBV27 and TRBJ1-1; 7 bases map to TRBD1. CDR1 MNHEY and CDR2 SMNVEV come from the germline V gene (reference sequence). Unmatched junction bases numbered 4, after V lost 2 bases and J lost 4 bases. The length of the CDR3 is 14 residues. In nucleotides, the CDR3 is TGTGCCAGCAGTTTACTGGCAGGGGGCACTGAAGCTTTCTTT. This sequence encodes CASSLLAGGTEAFF.

Only a few counts were recorded for this clone. This chain joins TRBV7-8 and TRBJ2-1, with D unresolved. V was pared by 9 bases and J by 1 base, with 13 bases between. CDR3 length: 14 amino acids. Germline CDR1 SGHVS, CDR2 FQNEAQ. CDR3 DNA sequence: TGTGCCAGTTCCTTCGGAGAATCCTACAATGAGCAGTTCTTC. Encoded protein: CASSFGESYNEQFF. The variable domain in full, completed from reference TRBV7-8 and TRBJ2-1, reads GAGVSQSPRYKVAKRGQDVALRCDPISGHVSLFWYQQALGQGPEFLTYFQNEAQLDKSGLPSDRFFAERPEGSVSTLKIQRTQQEDSAVYLCASSFGESYNEQFFGPGTRLTVL.

This chain links TRBV6-4 with TRBJ2-1; TRBD2 agrees at 12 bases. Germline V CDR1 and CDR2: MRHNA, SNTAGT. The J segment lost 7 bases and the V segment lost 4 bases, leaving 5 bases of the junction unmatched. CDR3 size: 15 residues. Here the CDR3 DNA reads TGTGCCAGCAGTGCGACTAGCGGGAGCTCTAATGAGCAGTTCTTC. Translating gives CASSATSGSSNEQFF.

The V call is TRBV6-4, the J call TRBJ2-1, with a tentative D call TRBD2 (5 bases). V shed 0 bases and J shed 4 bases, with 10 bases lying between them. Germline loops: CDR1 MRHNA, CDR2 SNTAGT. The CDR3 is 15 residues long. CDR3 region: CASSDSSATYNEQFF. CDR3 bases: TGTGCCAGCAGTGACTCTAGCGCGACTTACAATGAGCAGTTCTTC.

V gene TRBV19 combines with J gene TRBJ1-1, with 8 bases identical to TRBD1. The junction had 6 bases not matched to a gene; V was cut back by 4 bases and J by 8 bases. This CDR3 comprises 13 residues. Germline V gives CDR1 LNHDA, CDR2 SQIVND (reference sequence). CDR3: CASSTRQGSEAFF. The CDR3 nucleotides are TGTGCCAGTAGTACCCGACAGGGGTCCGAAGCTTTCTTT.

The rearrangement joins TRBV5-1 to TRBJ1-6, with D perhaps matching TRBD1 (5 bases). The CDR3 has 14 residues. Germline V gives CDR1 SGHRS, CDR2 YFSETQ. V was trimmed by 4 bases and J by 7 bases, leaving 12 bases between them. The CDR3 reads CASSVRGDNSPLHF. The CDR3 DNA reads as TGCGCCAGCAGCGTGAGGGGCGACAATTCACCCCTCCACTTT. Filled out from reference TRBV5-1 and TRBJ1-6, the complete variable domain reads KAGVTQTPRYLIKTRGQQVTLSCSPISGHRSVSWYQQTPGQGLQFLFEYFSETQRNKGNFPGRFSGRQFSNSRSEMNVSTLELGDSALYLCASSVRGDNSPLHFGNGTRLTVT.

The chain combines TRBV9 with TRBJ2-5, with D possibly matching TRBD2 (6 bases). CDR3 size: 14 residues. Germline lookup yields CDR1 SGDLS and CDR2 YYNGEE. Trimming took 3 bases from V and 0 from J, leaving 9 bases between them. CDR3 loop: CASSEIADQETQYF. As DNA, the CDR3 is TGTGCCAGCAGCGAGATAGCGGACCAAGAGACCCAGTACTTC.

This sequence joins TRBV19 and TRBJ2-7; the D gene is possibly TRBD1 (7 bases). The germline V and J ends were trimmed by 4 bases and 2 bases, with 12 bases remaining between them. The CDR3 covers 14 residues. Germline CDR1 LNHDA, CDR2 SQIVND (reference sequence). The CDR3: CASSTGGGPYEQYF. The CDR3 coding sequence is TGTGCCAGTAGTACAGGGGGAGGACCCTACGAGCAGTACTTC.

The chain is built from TRBV6-1 and TRBJ2-3, with unresolved D. V was shortened by 1 base and J by 8 bases, with 13 bases between the two germline ends. CDR1 MNHNS and CDR2 SASEGT come from the germline V gene. The CDR3 runs to 14 residues. The CDR3 bases are TGTGCCAGCAGTGAAGTCCAAAGTGTCGCTACGCAGTATTTT. The encoded protein is CASSEVQSVATQYF.

The DNA for the CDR3 is TGTGCCAGCAGCTTTAGACTAGCGGGGAACACCGGGGAGCTGTTTTTT. This encodes CASSFRLAGNTGELFF. The V call is TRBV7-2, the J call TRBJ2-2; TRBD2 agrees at 10 bases. The ends lost 3 bases at V and 1 base at J; junction bases unmatched: 2. This CDR3 region has 16 residues. Germline CDR1 is SGHTA and CDR2 is FQGNSA.

The V call is TRBV4-3, the J call TRBJ2-7; TRBD2 might be the D (5 bases). CDR1 LGHNA and CDR2 YSLEER come from the germline V gene. The length of the CDR3 is 13 residues. The V and J ends lost 0 bases and 3 bases respectively, with 6 bases between them. In DNA, the CDR3 is TGCGCCAGCAGCCAAGAGGGAGTCTACGAGCAGTACTTC. Translated, it gives CASSQEGVYEQYF.

The chain recombines TRBV16 with TRBJ2-7; D call uncertain. The CDR3 contains 13 residues. Per germline, CDR1 KGHSY and CDR2 FQNENV. V dropped 7 bases and J dropped 6 bases, with 16 bases sitting between them. Here the CDR3 reads CASMGSNRPEQYF. DNA of the CDR3: TGTGCCAGCATGGGGTCAAACCGGCCCGAGCAGTACTTC.

This chain connects TRBV11-2 to TRBJ1-1; TRBD1 matches 8 bases. The V gene end was trimmed by 3 bases and the J gene end by 4 bases; junction bases not matched to a gene: 7. There are 15 residues in the CDR3. Germline values: CDR1 SGHAT, CDR2 FQNNGV. The DNA of the CDR3 is TGTGCCAGCAGCTTTGTTGGGACAGGTAGCACTGAAGCTTTCTTT. Translating gives CASSFVGTGSTEAFF.

A few counts support this clone. CDR3 DNA: TGTGCCAGCAGCTTAACCCCACCGGGCCGAGGGCCCCAGCATTTT. This sequence encodes CASSLTPPGRGPQHF. The chain couples TRBV7-2 to TRBJ1-5; no clear D. The CDR3 sequence is 15 residues long. Trimming took 2 bases from V and 9 from J, leaving 17 bases between them. Germline V lookup: CDR1 SGHTA, CDR2 FQGNSA.

The CDR3 DNA is TGTGCCAGTAGTTCATCAGGGGACTATGGCTACACCTTC. Translating it yields CASSSSGDYGYTF. The chain is built from TRBV19 and TRBJ1-2; possible D gene TRBD1, 6 bases. The CDR3 is 13 amino acids. The V gene's germline CDR1 is LNHDA and CDR2 SQIVND (reference sequence). Trimming took off 5 bases at V and 3 bases at J, with 10 bases between the two ends.